A single sample gave rise to the 10 T cell receptor beta chains below, sequenced in a study of cytomegalovirus exposure and HLA in healthy donors. The PCR had 60 Vbeta and 13 Jbeta primers. The method was immunoSEQ multiplex PCR; TCRdb's version includes in-frame clones alone and lacks a portion of them. The table shows some 160,000 clones, with about two thirds occurring only once. Sequencing was performed on PBMCs. The receptors originated from a man between 35 and 55 years old in good health and CMV-seronegative.

The V call is TRBV11-2, the J call TRBJ2-4, with a possible D match to TRBD1 (6 bases). The CDR3 has 13 amino acids. V was trimmed by 0 bases and J by 14 bases, leaving 14 bases between them. Per the germline V gene, CDR1 is SGHAT and CDR2 is FQNNGV. CDR3 in amino acids: CASSLDLGTREYF. CDR3 in DNA: TGTGCCAGCAGCTTAGATCTCGGGACACGGGAGTACTTC.

The chain is built from TRBV6-5 and TRBJ2-3; 8 bases are shared with TRBD2. V gave up 0 bases and J gave up 9 bases; unmatched junction bases: 8. Germline values: CDR1 MNHEY, CDR2 SVGAGI. CDR3 length: 15 residues. The CDR3 DNA is TGTGCCAGCAGTTACTCACGGCCAGGACTAGCCACGCAGTATTTT. As protein: CASSYSRPGLATQYF.

CDR3 region: CASSITSGSTEAFF. CDR3 DNA sequence: TGCGCCAGCAGCATTACGTCAGGTAGCACTGAAGCTTTCTTT. The V call is TRBV5-1, the J call TRBJ1-1; D gene ambiguous. This CDR3 has 14 residues. Germline V gives CDR1 SGHRS, CDR2 YFSETQ. Trimming took 4 bases from V and 4 from J, leaving 14 bases between them.

This chain's CDR3 is CASSGTSGSSYEQYF. In DNA, the CDR3 is TGTGCCAGCAGCGGGACTAGCGGGAGCTCCTACGAGCAGTACTTC. The chain combines TRBV7-2 with TRBJ2-7, with 14 nucleotides matching TRBD2. V gave up 5 bases and J gave up 0 bases; unmatched junction bases: 0. The germline gives CDR1 SGHTA, CDR2 FQGNSA. CDR3 length: 15 amino acids.

Written as DNA, the CDR3 is TGTGCCAGCAGCCCAGGTAGTAGCGGGAGGGCCCGCCAAGAGACCCAGTACTTC. Its translation is CASSPGSSGRARQETQYF. The chain joins TRBV9 to TRBJ2-5, with 11 bases that match TRBD2. In germline, CDR1 is SGDLS, CDR2 YYNGEE. V was clipped by 4 bases and J by 1 base; unmatched bases: 12. The CDR3 sequence is 18 residues long.

This clone was detected a few times. V and J are TRBV28 and TRBJ2-7; 7 positions match TRBD2. Germline lookup yields CDR1 MDHEN and CDR2 SYDVKM. The junction had 17 bases not matched to a gene; V was cut back by 5 bases and J by 7 bases. The CDR3 length is 16 residues. CDR3 nucleotide sequence: TGTGCCAGCAGTCCGCCTTCAGGTAGCGGGCATCAAGAGCAGTACTTC. Its translation: CASSPPSGSGHQEQYF.

This rearrangement joins TRBV7-3 to TRBJ2-5; possible D gene TRBD1, 6 bases. The V end was cut by 2 bases, the J end by 6 bases, with 10 bases between. The CDR3 is made up of 13 amino acids. CDR1 is SGHTA and CDR2 is FQGTGA in the germline V gene. The CDR3 coding sequence is TGTGCCAGCAGCTTAGCCAGGGGAAAGACCCAGTACTTC. Translated: CASSLARGKTQYF.

The rearrangement links TRBV28 to TRBJ1-5, with D maybe TRBD1 (5 bases). The CDR3 sequence is 14 residues long. V lost 7 bases to trimming and J lost 4 bases, with 14 bases between them. Germline CDR1 reads MDHEN; CDR2 reads SYDVKM. The CDR3 spells CASTSRGLNQPQHF. For the CDR3, the DNA is TGTGCCAGCACCTCTCGGGGGTTAAATCAGCCCCAGCATTTT.

The sample holds a few counts of this clone. This sequence joins TRBV18 and TRBJ2-1, with D perhaps matching TRBD1 (5 bases). The CDR3 is made up of 15 amino acids. Germline CDR1 reads KGHSH; CDR2 reads LQKENI. Deletions cut 2 bases from V and 4 bases from J, with 12 bases between. The CDR3 is CASSPGQGSYNEQFF. In DNA form, the CDR3 reads TGTGCCAGCTCACCAGGGCAGGGTTCTTACAATGAGCAGTTCTTC.

The chain is built from TRBV5-1 and TRBJ2-1; 7 nucleotides agree with TRBD1. The CDR3 length is 14 residues. V lost 3 bases and J lost 7; bases outside the gene matches: 7. Germline V gene sequence: CDR1 SGHRS, CDR2 YFSETQ. CDR3 DNA: TGCGCCAGCAGCTGGACAGGCCCGGGAAATGAGCAGTTCTTC. This gives the protein CASSWTGPGNEQFF.